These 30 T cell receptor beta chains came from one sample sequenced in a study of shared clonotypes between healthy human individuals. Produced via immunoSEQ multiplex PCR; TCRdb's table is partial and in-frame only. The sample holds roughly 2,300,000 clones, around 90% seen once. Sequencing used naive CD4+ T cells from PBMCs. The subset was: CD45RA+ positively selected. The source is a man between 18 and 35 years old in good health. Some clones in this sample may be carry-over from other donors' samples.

CDR3 DNA sequence: TGTGCCAGCAGTTACTCGAGCATTTACACTGAAGCTTTCTTT. Translated, it gives CASSYSSIYTEAFF. V and J are TRBV6-5 and TRBJ1-1; no definite D call. Trimming stripped 0 bases from V and 3 bases from J, with 8 bases between. The germline CDR1 and CDR2 sequences are MNHEY and SVGAGI. This CDR3 contains 14 residues.

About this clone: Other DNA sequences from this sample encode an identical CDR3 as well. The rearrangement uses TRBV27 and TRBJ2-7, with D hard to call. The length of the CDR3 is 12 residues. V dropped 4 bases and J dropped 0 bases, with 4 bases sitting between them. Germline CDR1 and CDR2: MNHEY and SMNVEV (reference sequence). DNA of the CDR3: TGTGCCAGCAGTTCTAGCTCCTACGAGCAGTACTTC. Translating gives CASSSSSYEQYF.

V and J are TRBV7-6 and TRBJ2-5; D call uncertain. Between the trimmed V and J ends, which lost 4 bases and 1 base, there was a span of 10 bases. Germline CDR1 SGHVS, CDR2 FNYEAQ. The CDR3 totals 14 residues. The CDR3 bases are TGTGCCAGCAGCTCAGTGGTAAGCCAAGAGACCCAGTACTTC. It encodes CASSSVVSQETQYF.

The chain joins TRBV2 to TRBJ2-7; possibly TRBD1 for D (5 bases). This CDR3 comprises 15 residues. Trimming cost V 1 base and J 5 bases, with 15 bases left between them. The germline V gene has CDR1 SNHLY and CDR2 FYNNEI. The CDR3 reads CASSEGGPGQDEQYF. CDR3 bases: TGTGCCAGCAGTGAAGGGGGCCCAGGCCAGGACGAGCAGTACTTC.

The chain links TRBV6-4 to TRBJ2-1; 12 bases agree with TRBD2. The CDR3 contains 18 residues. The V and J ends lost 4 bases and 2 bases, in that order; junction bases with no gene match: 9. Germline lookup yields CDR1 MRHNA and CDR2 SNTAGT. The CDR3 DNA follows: TGTGCCAGCAGTGTCCGGCTAGCGGGAGGGCCCCCCTACAATGAGCAGTTCTTC. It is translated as CASSVRLAGGPPYNEQFF.

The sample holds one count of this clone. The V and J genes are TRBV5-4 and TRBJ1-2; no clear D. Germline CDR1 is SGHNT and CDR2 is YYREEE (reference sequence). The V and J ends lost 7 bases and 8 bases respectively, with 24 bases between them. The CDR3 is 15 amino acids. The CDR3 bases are TGTGCCAGCGGTCCAACGCCGTTGGGGATGGGAGGCTACACCTTC. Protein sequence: CASGPTPLGMGGYTF.

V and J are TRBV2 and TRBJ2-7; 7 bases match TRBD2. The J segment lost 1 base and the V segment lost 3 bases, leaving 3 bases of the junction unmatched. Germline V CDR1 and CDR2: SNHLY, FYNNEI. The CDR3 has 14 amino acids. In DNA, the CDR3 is TGTGCCAGCAGTGATCCTAGCGGTTCCTACGAGCAGTACTTC. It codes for CASSDPSGSYEQYF. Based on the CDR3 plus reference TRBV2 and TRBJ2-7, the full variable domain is EPEVTQTPSHQVTQMGQEVILRCVPISNHLYFYWYRQILGQKVEFLVSFYNNEISEKSEIFDDQFSVERPDGSNFTLKIRSTKLEDSAMYFCASSDPSGSYEQYFGPGTRLTVT.

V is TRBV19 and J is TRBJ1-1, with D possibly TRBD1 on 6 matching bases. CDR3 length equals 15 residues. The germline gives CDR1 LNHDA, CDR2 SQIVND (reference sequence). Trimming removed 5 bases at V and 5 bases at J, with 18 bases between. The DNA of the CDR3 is TGTGCCAGTAGTTTCGTCGGGGGGGCTAAAACTGAAGCTTTCTTT. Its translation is CASSFVGGAKTEAFF. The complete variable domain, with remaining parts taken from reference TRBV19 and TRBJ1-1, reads DGGITQSPKYLFRKEGQNVTLSCEQNLNHDAMYWYRQDPGQGLRLIYYSQIVNDFQKGDIAEGYSVSREKKESFPLTVTSAQKNPTAFYLCASSFVGGAKTEAFFGQGTRLTVV.

The CDR3 sequence: CASSPISSGSVYEQYF. The CDR3 DNA reads TGTGCCAGCTCACCAATTTCTAGCGGGAGCGTGTACGAGCAGTACTTC. The rearrangement uses TRBV18 and TRBJ2-7, with 10 bases aligning to TRBD2. The germline V gene encodes CDR1 KGHSH and CDR2 LQKENI. The V segment lost 2 bases and the J segment 4 bases; nucleotides outside the gene matches: 8. This CDR3 contains 16 residues.

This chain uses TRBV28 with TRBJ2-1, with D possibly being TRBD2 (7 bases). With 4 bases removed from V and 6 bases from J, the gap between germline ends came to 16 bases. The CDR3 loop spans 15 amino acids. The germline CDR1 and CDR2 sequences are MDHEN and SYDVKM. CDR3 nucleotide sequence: TGTGCCAGCAGTTCGCGGGGGCGGGTCGTCAATGAGCAGTTCTTC. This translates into CASSSRGRVVNEQFF.

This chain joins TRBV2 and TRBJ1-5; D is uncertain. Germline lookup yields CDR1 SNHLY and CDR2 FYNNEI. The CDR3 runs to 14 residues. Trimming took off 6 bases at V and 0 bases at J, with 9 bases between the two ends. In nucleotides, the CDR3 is TGTGCCAGCAGGCAGACGTATAGCAATCAGCCCCAGCATTTT. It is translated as CASRQTYSNQPQHF.

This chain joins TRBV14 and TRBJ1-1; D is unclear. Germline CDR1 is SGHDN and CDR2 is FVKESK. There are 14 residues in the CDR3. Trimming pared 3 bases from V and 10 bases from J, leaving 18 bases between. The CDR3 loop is CASSQTHKPLTAFF. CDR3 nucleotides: TGTGCCAGCAGCCAGACTCACAAACCCCTCACAGCTTTCTTT.

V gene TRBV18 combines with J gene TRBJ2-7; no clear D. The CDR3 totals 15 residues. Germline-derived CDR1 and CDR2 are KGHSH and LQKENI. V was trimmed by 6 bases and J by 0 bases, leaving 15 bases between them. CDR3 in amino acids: CASSRSSRSSYEQYF. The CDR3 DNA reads TGTGCCAGCTCGCGCTCCTCGAGAAGCTCCTACGAGCAGTACTTC. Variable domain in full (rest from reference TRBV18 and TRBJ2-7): NAGVMQNPRHLVRRRGQEARLRCSPMKGHSHVYWYRQLPEEGLKFMVYLQKENIIDESGMPKERFSAEFPKEGPSILRIQQVVRGDSAAYFCASSRSSRSSYEQYFGPGTRLTVT.

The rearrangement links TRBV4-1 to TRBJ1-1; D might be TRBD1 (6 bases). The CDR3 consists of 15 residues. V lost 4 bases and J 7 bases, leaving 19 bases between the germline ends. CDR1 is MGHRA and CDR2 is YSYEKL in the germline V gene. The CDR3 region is CASSLPPQGHIEAFF. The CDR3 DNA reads TGCGCCAGCAGCCTCCCCCCCCAGGGGCACATTGAAGCTTTCTTT.

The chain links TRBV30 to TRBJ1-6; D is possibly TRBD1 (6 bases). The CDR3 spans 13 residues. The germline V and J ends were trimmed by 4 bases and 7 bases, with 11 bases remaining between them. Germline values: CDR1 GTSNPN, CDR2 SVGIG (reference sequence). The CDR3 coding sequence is TGTGCCTGGACTGGGGGCGGCAATTCACCCCTCCACTTT. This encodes CAWTGGGNSPLHF.

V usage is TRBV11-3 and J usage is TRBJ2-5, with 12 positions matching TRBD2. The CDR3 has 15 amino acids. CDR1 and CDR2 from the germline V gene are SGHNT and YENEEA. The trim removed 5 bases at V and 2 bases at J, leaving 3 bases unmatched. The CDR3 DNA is TGTGCCAGCAGCCGTGGACTAGCGGGACAAGAGACCCAGTACTTC. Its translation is CASSRGLAGQETQYF.

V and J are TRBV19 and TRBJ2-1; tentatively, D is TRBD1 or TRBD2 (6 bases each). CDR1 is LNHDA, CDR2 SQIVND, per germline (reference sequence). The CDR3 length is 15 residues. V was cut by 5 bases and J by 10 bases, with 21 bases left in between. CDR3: CASSPPAGGDREQFF. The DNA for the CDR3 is TGTGCCAGTAGTCCCCCCGCCGGGGGCGATCGGGAGCAGTTCTTC.

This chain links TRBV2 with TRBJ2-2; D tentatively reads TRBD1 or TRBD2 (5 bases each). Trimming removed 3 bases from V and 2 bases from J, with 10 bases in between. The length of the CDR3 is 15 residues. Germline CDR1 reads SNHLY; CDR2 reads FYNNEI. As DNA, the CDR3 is TGTGCCAGCAGTGATACGGGGACCAACACCGGGGAGCTGTTTTTT. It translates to CASSDTGTNTGELFF.

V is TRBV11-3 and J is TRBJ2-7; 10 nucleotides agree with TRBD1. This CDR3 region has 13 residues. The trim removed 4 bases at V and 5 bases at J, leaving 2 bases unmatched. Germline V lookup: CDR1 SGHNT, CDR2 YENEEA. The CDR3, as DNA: TGTGCCAGCAGCTACGGGACAGGGGACGAGCAGTACTTC. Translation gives CASSYGTGDEQYF.

As DNA, the CDR3 is TGTGCCAGCAGCCAGGGACCAAACTCCTACGAGCAGTACTTC. This gives the protein CASSQGPNSYEQYF. The V gene is TRBV4-2, the J gene TRBJ2-7; D tentatively fits TRBD1 or TRBD2 (5 bases each). This CDR3 region has 14 residues. Germline V gene lookup returns CDR1 LGHNA and CDR2 YNFKEQ. Trimming left V 3 bases short and J 0 bases short, with 9 bases between.

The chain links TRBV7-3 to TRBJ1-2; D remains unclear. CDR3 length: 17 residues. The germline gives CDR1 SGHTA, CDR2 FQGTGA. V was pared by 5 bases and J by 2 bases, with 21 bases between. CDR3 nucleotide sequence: TGTGCCAGCAGCCCAAGCCGTGGAGGGCCAGGAAACTATGGCTACACCTTC. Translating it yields CASSPSRGGPGNYGYTF.

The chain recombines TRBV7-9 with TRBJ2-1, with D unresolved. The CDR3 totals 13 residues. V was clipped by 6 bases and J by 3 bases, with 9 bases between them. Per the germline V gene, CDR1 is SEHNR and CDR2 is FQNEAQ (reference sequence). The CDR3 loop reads CASRAQIYNEQFF. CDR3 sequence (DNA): TGTGCCAGCAGGGCACAGATCTACAATGAGCAGTTCTTC.

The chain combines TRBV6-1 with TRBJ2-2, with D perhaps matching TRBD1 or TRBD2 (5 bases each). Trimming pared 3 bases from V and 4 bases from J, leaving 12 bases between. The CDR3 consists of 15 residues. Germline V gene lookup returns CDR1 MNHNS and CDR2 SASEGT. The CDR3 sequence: CASSDWTGATGELFF. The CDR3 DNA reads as TGTGCCAGCAGTGATTGGACTGGGGCCACCGGGGAGCTGTTTTTT.

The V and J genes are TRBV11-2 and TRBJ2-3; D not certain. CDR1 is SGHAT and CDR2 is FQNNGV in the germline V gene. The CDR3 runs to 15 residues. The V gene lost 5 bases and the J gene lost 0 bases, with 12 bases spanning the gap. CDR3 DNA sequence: TGTGCCAGCAGCATGACTGTGATTAGCACAGATACGCAGTATTTT. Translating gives CASSMTVISTDTQYF.

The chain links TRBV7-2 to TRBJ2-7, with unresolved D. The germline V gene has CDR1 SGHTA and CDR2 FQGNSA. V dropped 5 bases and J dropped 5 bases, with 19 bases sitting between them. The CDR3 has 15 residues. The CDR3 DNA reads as TGTGCCAGCAGCCCCCTGGATTATCTAGAGAACGAGCAGTACTTC. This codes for CASSPLDYLENEQYF.

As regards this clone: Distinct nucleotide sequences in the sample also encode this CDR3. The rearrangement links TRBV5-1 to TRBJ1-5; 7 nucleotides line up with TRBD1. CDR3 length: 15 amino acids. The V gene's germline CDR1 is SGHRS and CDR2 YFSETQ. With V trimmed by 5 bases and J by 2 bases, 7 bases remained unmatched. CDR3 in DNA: TGCGCCAGCAGTCTTGAGGGGGCGCGCAATCAGCCCCAGCATTTT. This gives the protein CASSLEGARNQPQHF.

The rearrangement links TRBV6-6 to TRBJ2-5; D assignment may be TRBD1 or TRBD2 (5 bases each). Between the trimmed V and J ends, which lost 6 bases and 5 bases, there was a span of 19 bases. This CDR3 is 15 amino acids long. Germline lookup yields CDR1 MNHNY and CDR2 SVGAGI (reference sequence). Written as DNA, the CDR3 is TGTGCCAGCAGGCCGCCCGGGGCCGTACCGGAGACCCAGTACTTC. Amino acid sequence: CASRPPGAVPETQYF.

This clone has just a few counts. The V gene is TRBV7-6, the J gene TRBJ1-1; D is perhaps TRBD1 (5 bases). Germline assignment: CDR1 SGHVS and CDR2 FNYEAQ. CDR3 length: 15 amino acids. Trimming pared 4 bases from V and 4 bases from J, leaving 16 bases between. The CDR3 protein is CASSSYRSTLTEAFF. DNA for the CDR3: TGTGCCAGCAGCTCCTACAGGAGTACACTCACTGAAGCTTTCTTT.

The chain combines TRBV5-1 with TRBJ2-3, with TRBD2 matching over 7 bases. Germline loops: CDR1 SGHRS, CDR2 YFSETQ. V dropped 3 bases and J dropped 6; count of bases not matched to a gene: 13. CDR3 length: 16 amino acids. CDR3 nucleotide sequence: TGCGCCAGCAGCTGGGGTCGGGGAGCGGGAACGGATACGCAGTATTTT. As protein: CASSWGRGAGTDTQYF. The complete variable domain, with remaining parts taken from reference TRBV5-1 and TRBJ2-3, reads KAGVTQTPRYLIKTRGQQVTLSCSPISGHRSVSWYQQTPGQGLQFLFEYFSETQRNKGNFPGRFSGRQFSNSRSEMNVSTLELGDSALYLCASSWGRGAGTDTQYFGPGTRLTVL.

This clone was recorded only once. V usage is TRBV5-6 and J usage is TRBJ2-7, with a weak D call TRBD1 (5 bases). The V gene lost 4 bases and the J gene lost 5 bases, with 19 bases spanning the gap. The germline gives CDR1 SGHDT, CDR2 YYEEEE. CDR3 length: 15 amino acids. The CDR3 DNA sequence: TGTGCCAGCAGCAGGGGTTTACAGACTGGGAACGAGCAGTACTTC. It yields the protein CASSRGLQTGNEQYF.